This entry features one T cell receptor beta chain sequence. The target antigen is unknown. These data are taken from a study of T-cell memory formation after mild COVID-19. Study-level findings and limits: Pre-infection memory carried some responding clones, suggesting that cross-reactive memory joined.

TCR alpha and TCR beta cDNA libraries with sample barcodes and UMIs came from 5'RACE using constant-segment primers. TCRdb itself ran the 5' RACE reads through MiXCR, one entry per CDR3 protein. The sample holds 50,000 or so distinct CDR3 sequences, roughly a tenth seen once. Germline V lookup: CDR1 DFQATT, CDR2 SNEGSKA (reference sequence). The CDR3 is 15 residues long. The V and J ends lost 3 bases and 1 base respectively, with 12 bases between them. The sample consisted of PBMCs or a T cell subset sorted from them (not recorded which). The rearrangement uses TRBV20-1 and TRBJ2-2; D is uncertain. The source of this sequence is an adult woman who had mild COVID-19 (a few samples of this study predate the infection). Cell type and time point are not known. In DNA form, the CDR3 reads TGCAGTGCTAGTAACCCCTCTAGGAACACCGGGGAGCTGTTTTTT. Protein sequence: CSASNPSRNTGELFF.